The next 5 T cell receptor beta chains were all read from a single sample in a study of blood T cell repertoires in COVID-19. Clones were read by immunoSEQ multiplex PCR, and TCRdb kept only the in-frame ones, dropping some. The sample contains about 50,000 clones, 80% to 90% of which appear only once. The sequenced material came from peripheral blood. Receptors originate from a human donor with active COVID-19. The donor label of this sample is uncertain.

The chain carries TRBV29-1 and TRBJ2-4; 12 bases match TRBD1. From germline, CDR1 is SQVTM and CDR2 ANQGSEA. With 7 bases clipped from V and 5 bases from J, the junction kept 18 bases outside the gene matches. The CDR3 consists of 18 residues. Here the CDR3 reads CSATPGTGGLDGENIQYF. CDR3 nucleotide sequence: TGCAGCGCCACACCCGGGACAGGGGGCCTTGATGGCGAAAACATTCAGTACTTC.

This chain joins TRBV5-1 and TRBJ2-1; no clear D. V was clipped by 0 bases and J by 6 bases, with 13 bases between them. The CDR3 totals 15 residues. Germline CDR1 and CDR2: SGHRS and YFSETQ. The DNA of the CDR3 is TGCGCCAGCAGCTTGGACGCGCCTTTGTTCAATGAGCAGTTCTTC. The encoded protein is CASSLDAPLFNEQFF. Filled out from reference TRBV5-1 and TRBJ2-1, the complete variable domain reads KAGVTQTPRYLIKTRGQQVTLSCSPISGHRSVSWYQQTPGQGLQFLFEYFSETQRNKGNFPGRFSGRQFSNSRSEMNVSTLELGDSALYLCASSLDAPLFNEQFFGPGTRLTVL.

This clone is labeled large. This chain uses TRBV19 with TRBJ2-7, with D possibly TRBD2 on 6 matching bases. V was trimmed by 3 bases and J by 5 bases, leaving 14 bases between them. The germline CDR1 and CDR2 sequences are LNHDA and SQIVND (reference sequence). The CDR3 is made up of 14 amino acids. CDR3 nucleotides: TGTGCCAGTAGTATTCCCGGGGGTGTCGACGAGCAGTACTTC. Translation: CASSIPGGVDEQYF.

The rearrangement joins TRBV2 to TRBJ2-7; 7 bases agree with TRBD1. Trimming removed 7 bases from V and 0 bases from J; junction bases left unmatched: 6. Germline CDR1 reads SNHLY; CDR2 reads FYNNEI. The CDR3 contains 14 residues. CDR3 loop: CASKGQTSSYEQYF. As DNA, the CDR3 is TGTGCCAGCAAGGGACAGACGAGCTCCTACGAGCAGTACTTC.

The rearrangement links TRBV3-1 (or the pseudogene TRBV3-2) to TRBJ2-3, with 11 bases fitting TRBD2. V lost 4 bases to trimming and J lost 2 bases; unmatched junction nucleotides: 5. Germline V gives CDR1 LGHDT, CDR2 YNNKEL (reference sequence). The CDR3 length is 16 residues. The chain's CDR3 is CASSRVLAGDTDTQYF. The CDR3 DNA reads TGTGCCAGCAGCCGAGTACTAGCGGGGGACACAGATACGCAGTATTTT.